This TCR beta chain was sequenced for a study of blood T cell repertoires in COVID-19. Study overall: The origin of the acute and convalescent COVID-19 samples was the United States, Italy and Spain. The cDNA or gDNA used as material had been derived from T cells, B-cell-depleted T cells, or PBMCs.

With 5 bases removed from V and 4 bases from J, the gap between germline ends came to 14 bases. This CDR3 spans 14 amino acids. The germline CDR1 and CDR2 sequences are MNHEY and SVGAGI. How the authors handled the data: Reference gene primers were amplified, and this amplification served to estimate nucleated cell counts. Sequencing was performed with immunoSEQ multiplex PCR; in TCRdb, only in-frame clones are kept and a portion is missing. D and trimming were read from the DNA, whereas the V and J calls and clone size are those reported in that table. The sample includes some 290,000 clones, more than 85% of them seen just once.

The rearrangement links TRBV6-5 to TRBJ2-5; no firm D call. The sample consisted of peripheral blood. This receptor was taken from a man younger than 30 with active or convalescent COVID-19. As DNA, the CDR3 is TGTGCCAGCAGTCCTCTCTGGAGTGGAGAGACCCAGTACTTC. Encoded protein: CASSPLWSGETQYF.